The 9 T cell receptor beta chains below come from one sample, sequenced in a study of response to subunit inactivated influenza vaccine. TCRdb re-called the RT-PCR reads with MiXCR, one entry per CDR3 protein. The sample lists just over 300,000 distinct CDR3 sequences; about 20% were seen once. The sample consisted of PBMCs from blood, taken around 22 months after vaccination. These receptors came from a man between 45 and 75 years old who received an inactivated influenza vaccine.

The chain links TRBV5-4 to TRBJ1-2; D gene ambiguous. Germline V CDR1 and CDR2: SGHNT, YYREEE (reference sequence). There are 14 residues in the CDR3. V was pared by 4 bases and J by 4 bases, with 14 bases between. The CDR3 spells CASSLRHSTYGYTF. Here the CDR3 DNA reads TGTGCCAGCAGCCTCAGACACTCCACCTATGGCTACACCTTC.

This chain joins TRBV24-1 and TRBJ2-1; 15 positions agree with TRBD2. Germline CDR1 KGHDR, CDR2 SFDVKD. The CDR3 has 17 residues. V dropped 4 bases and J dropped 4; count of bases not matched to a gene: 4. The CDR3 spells CATSDPGLAGGYNEQFF. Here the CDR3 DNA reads TGTGCCACCAGTGACCCCGGACTAGCGGGGGGGTACAATGAGCAGTTCTTC.

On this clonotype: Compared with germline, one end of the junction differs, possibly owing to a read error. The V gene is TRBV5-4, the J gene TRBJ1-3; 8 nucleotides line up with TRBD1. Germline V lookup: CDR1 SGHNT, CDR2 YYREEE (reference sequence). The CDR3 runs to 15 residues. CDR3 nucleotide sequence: TGTGCCAACAGCCCGGGACAGGACTCTGGAAACACCATATATTTT. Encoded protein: CANSPGQDSGNTIYF.

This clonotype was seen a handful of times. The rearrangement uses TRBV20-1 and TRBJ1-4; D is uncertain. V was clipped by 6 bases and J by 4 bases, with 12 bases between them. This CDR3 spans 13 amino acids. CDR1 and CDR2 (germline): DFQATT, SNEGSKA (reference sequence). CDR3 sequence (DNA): TGCAGTGCGCGGCGGCAGCGTAATGAAAAACTGTTTTTT. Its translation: CSARRQRNEKLFF.

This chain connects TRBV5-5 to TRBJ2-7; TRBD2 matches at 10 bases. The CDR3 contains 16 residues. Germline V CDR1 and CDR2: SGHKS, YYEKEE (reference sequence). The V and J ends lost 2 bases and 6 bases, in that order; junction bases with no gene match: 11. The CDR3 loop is CASSLGLAGVIFEQYF. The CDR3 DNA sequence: TGTGCCAGCAGCTTAGGGCTAGCGGGAGTAATTTTCGAGCAGTACTTC. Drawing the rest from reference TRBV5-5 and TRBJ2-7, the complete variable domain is DAGVTQSPTHLIKTRGQQVTLRCSPISGHKSVSWYQQVLGQGPQFIFQYYEKEERGRGNFPDRFSARQFPNYSSELNVNALLLGDSALYLCASSLGLAGVIFEQYFGPGTRLTVT.

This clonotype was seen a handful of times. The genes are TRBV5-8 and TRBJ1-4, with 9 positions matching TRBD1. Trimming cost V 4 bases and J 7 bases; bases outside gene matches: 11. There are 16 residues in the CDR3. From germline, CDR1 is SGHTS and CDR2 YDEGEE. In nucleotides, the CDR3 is TGTGCCAGCAGCGCTGGACAGGGGTTAAATCGTGAAAAACTGTTTTTT. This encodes CASSAGQGLNREKLFF.

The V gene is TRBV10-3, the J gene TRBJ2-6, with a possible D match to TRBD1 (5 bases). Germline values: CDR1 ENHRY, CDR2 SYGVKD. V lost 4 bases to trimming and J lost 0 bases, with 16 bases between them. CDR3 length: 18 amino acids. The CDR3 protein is CAISAGQGHLSGANVLTF. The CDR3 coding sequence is TGTGCCATCAGTGCTGGACAAGGTCACCTCTCTGGGGCCAACGTCCTGACTTTC.

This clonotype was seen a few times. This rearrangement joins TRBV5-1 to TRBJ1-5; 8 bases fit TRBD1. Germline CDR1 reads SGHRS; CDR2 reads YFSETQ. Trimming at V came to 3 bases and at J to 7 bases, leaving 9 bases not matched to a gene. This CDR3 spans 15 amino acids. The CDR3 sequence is CASSSSPGGRQPQHF. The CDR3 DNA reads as TGCGCCAGCAGCTCGAGTCCAGGGGGCCGACAGCCCCAGCATTTT.

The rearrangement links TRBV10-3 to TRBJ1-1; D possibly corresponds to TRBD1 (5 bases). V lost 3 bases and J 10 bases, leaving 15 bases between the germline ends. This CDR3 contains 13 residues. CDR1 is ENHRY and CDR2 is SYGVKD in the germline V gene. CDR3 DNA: TGTGCCATCAGTGAACAGACCCCAACAGGAGCTTTCTTT. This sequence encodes CAISEQTPTGAFF.